This T cell receptor (beta chain) was obtained from a study of Ad26.COV2.S vaccination and SARS-CoV-2 variants. Study-wide context: The study gave Ad26.COV2.S intramuscularly, once or twice 56 days apart.

The V end lost 3 bases, the J end lost 3 bases, and 11 bases lay between the germline ends. The CDR3 sequence is 14 residues long. The germline V gene has CDR1 GTSNPN and CDR2 SVGIG (reference sequence). Profiling relied on immunoSEQ multiplex PCR, and the TCRdb table lists in-frame clones only, not all of them. The data hold 360,000 or so clones, with approximately 89% observed a single time. Treatment given: approximately 18 received Ad26.COV2.S at low or high dose, single or two shots; five or six received placebo; per-sample allocation not given. Sample collection was performed on day 63 after the first vaccine or placebo injection. Within Boston, the person who donated was an adult of 18-55 years. An Ad26 vector that expressed Wuhan-strain SARS-CoV-2 spike constituted the vaccine. General study results and limits: Measures of TCR breadth and depth may have fallen short of total T cell responses.

About this clone: What it binds is unknown.

The TCR was taken from a person aged 18-60 years who received the Ad26.COV2.S COVID-19 vaccine or a placebo. The chain uses TRBV30 and TRBJ2-2, with a possible D match to TRBD2 (5 bases). The sequencing used peripheral blood, collected in a trial of Ad26.COV2.S vaccine versus placebo. The CDR3 DNA reads TGTGCCTGGAGGGTGGGAGTGTACACCGGGGAGCTGTTTTTT. It translates to CAWRVGVYTGELFF. Variable domain in full (rest from reference TRBV30 and TRBJ2-2): SQTIHQWPATLVQPVGSPLSLECTVEGTSNPNLYWYRQAAGRGLQLLFYSVGIGQISSEVPQNLSASRPQDRQFILSSKKLLLSDSGFYLCAWRVGVYTGELFFGEGSRLTVL.